This entry features one T cell receptor beta chain sequence. The sample originates from a study of blood T cell repertoires in COVID-19. Libraries were prepared by immunoSEQ multiplex PCR; TCRdb keeps only in-frame clonotypes and omits some of them. The data show about 97,000 clones, roughly 92% seen once. V lost 3 bases, J lost 2 bases, and 12 bases lay in between. The CDR3 contains 15 residues. CDR1 is MNHNS, CDR2 SASEGT, per germline. The specimen sequenced was peripheral blood. This chain connects TRBV6-1 to TRBJ2-3; D may be TRBD2 (5 bases). This TCR was sampled from a woman between 50 and 59 years old with COVID-19, enrolled during active disease. In DNA form, the CDR3 reads TGTGCCAGCAGTGAGTCGCGGGCCCCCACAGATACGCAGTATTTT. The encoded protein is CASSESRAPTDTQYF.